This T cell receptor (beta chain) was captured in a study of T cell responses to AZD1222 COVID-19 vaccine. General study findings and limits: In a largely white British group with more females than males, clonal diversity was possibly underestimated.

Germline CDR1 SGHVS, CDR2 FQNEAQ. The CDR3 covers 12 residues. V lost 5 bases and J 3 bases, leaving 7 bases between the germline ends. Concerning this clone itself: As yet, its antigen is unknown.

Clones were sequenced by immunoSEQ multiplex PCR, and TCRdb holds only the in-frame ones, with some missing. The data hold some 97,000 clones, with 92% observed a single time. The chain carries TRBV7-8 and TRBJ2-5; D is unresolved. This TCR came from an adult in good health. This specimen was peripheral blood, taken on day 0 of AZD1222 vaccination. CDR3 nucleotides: TGTGCCAGCAGCAAGACTGAAGAGACCCAGTACTTC. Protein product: CASSKTEETQYF.